This is a list of T cell receptor beta chains from one sample in a study of blood T cell repertoires in COVID-19. Profiling relied on immunoSEQ multiplex PCR, and the TCRdb table lists in-frame clones only, not all of them. The data contain about 360,000 clones, around 82% of them singletons. Sample: peripheral blood. The receptor source for this set is a man aged 30 to 45 with active or convalescent COVID-19. The conserved cysteine and the conserved F or W are not part of the CDR3 here. A D gene is named only where the DNA matches it firmly.

D: TRBD1
J: TRBJ1-2
V: TRBV5-1
CDR3: ASSLGWTGDGYT

D: .
J: TRBJ1-5
V: TRBV5-5
CDR3: ASSFFLSNQPQH

D: TRBD2
J: TRBJ2-2
V: TRBV19
CDR3: ASSVAGVYTGELF

D: TRBD1
J: TRBJ1-1
V: TRBV3-1/TRBV3-2
CDR3: ASSDRGLNTEAF

D: .
J: TRBJ2-7
V: TRBV7-2
CDR3: ASSSRRGSYEQY

D: .
J: TRBJ2-7
V: TRBV28
CDR3: ASSPVREVSYEQY

D: .
J: TRBJ2-1
V: TRBV6-4
CDR3: ATSLGGSYNEQF

D: .
J: TRBJ2-7
V: TRBV12-3/TRBV12-4
CDR3: ASSSRGEQY

D: .
J: TRBJ2-5
V: TRBV5-4
CDR3: ASSGTAGGETQY

D: .
J: TRBJ1-1
V: TRBV18
CDR3: ASSPRLDTEAF

D: TRBD1
J: TRBJ1-1
V: TRBV10-3
CDR3: AISLGQGSTEAF

D: TRBD1
J: TRBJ1-1
V: TRBV5-1
CDR3: ASSLTGAEAF

D: .
J: TRBJ1-5
V: TRBV4-1
CDR3: ASSERNSNQPQH

D: TRBD2
J: TRBJ2-5
V: TRBV5-4
CDR3: ASHRYSGRGETQY